This T cell receptor beta chain was recovered during a study of T cell repertoires and HLA-DP antigens. Across the study: Transduced HeLa cells presented HLA-DP to CD4+ T cells. Sorted CD137+CD4+ samples averaged roughly 200 ng DNA; pre-culture CD4+ samples, around 1,200 ng. Alloantigens: one with one groove difference and one with about nine differences versus self.

Of note for this clone: Its cognate antigen is unknown.

Germline V gives CDR1 KGHSH, CDR2 LQKENI. The CDR3 length is 15 residues. J gave up 1 base and V 2 bases, and 2 bases lay outside the gene matches. TCRdb's copy holds only in-frame clones and misses some; the assay was immunoSEQ multiplex PCR. The sample includes about 89,000 clones, about 89% of them seen just once. Points from the study as a whole: Naive and memory CD4+ cells were analysed together, not apart.

This clonotype originated in a man aged 50-60 years in good health and CMV-seronegative. Sequenced input: CD4+ T cells from PBMCs. The chain is built from TRBV18 and TRBJ1-1; 9 bases fit TRBD1. CDR3 DNA sequence: TGTGCCAGCTCACCATTGGGACAGGGGAACACTGAAGCTTTCTTT. It is translated as CASSPLGQGNTEAFF.